Below, 30 T cell receptor beta chains from the same sample are listed, as sequenced in a study of cytomegalovirus exposure and HLA in healthy donors. The PCR made use of 60 Vbeta and 13 Jbeta primers. Clones were sequenced by immunoSEQ multiplex PCR, and TCRdb holds only the in-frame ones, with some missing. The sample records just over 150,000 clones, more than 60% being singletons. Sequencing was carried out using PBMCs. All receptors derive from a woman aged 25 to 39 in good health and CMV-seronegative.

The J gene is TRBJ1-6, the V gene TRBV27, with 7 bases that match TRBD1. CDR3 length: 14 amino acids. The junction had 10 bases not matched to a gene; V was cut back by 9 bases and J by 8 bases. The germline V gene encodes CDR1 MNHEY and CDR2 SMNVEV (reference sequence). DNA for the CDR3: TGTGCCAGTCAAGACAGGGCGTCTTATTCACCCCTCCACTTT. This gives the protein CASQDRASYSPLHF.

This rearrangement joins TRBV2 to TRBJ1-1; D is unresolved. CDR3 length equals 11 residues. Germline CDR1 reads SNHLY; CDR2 reads FYNNEI. With 5 bases removed from V and 8 bases from J, the gap between germline ends came to 9 bases. The DNA of the CDR3 is TGTGCCAGCAGTCCCCCGGGAGAAGCTTTCTTT. It yields the protein CASSPPGEAFF.

The genes are TRBV4-2 and TRBJ1-6; 10 bases are shared with TRBD1. Germline V gene sequence: CDR1 LGHNA, CDR2 YNFKEQ. CDR3 length: 15 residues. V shed 0 bases, J shed 7 bases, and the junction held 0 bases outside the gene matches. CDR3 region: CASSQEGQGNSPLHF. The CDR3 nucleotides read TGTGCCAGCAGCCAAGAGGGACAGGGGAATTCACCCCTCCACTTT.

The J gene is TRBJ2-1, the V gene TRBV5-1; possibly TRBD1 for D (6 bases). Germline V gene sequence: CDR1 SGHRS, CDR2 YFSETQ. The CDR3 length is 17 residues. With 0 bases removed from V and 1 base from J, the gap between germline ends came to 14 bases. CDR3 amino acids: CASSLADRQGSYNEQFF. CDR3 DNA sequence: TGCGCCAGCAGCTTGGCCGACAGGCAAGGGTCCTACAATGAGCAGTTCTTC.

In this sample, this clone turned up a few times. The chain employs TRBV7-8 and TRBJ2-7, with D unclear. This CDR3 comprises 11 residues. In germline, CDR1 is SGHVS, CDR2 FQNEAQ. The germline V and J ends were trimmed by 3 bases and 5 bases, with 5 bases remaining between them. The CDR3 is CASSFLNEQYF. The CDR3 DNA sequence: TGTGCCAGCAGCTTTCTAAACGAGCAGTACTTC.

V usage is TRBV14 and J usage is TRBJ1-1; D is unresolved. CDR3 length: 13 amino acids. In germline, CDR1 is SGHDN, CDR2 FVKESK. The V end lost 1 base, the J end lost 4 bases, and 7 bases lay between the germline ends. This chain's CDR3 is CASSQARSTEAFF. For the CDR3, the DNA is TGTGCCAGCAGCCAAGCGCGGAGCACTGAAGCTTTCTTT.

The chain combines TRBV14 with TRBJ1-6, with TRBD1 as a possible D gene (6 bases). Germline assignment: CDR1 SGHDN and CDR2 FVKESK. CDR3 size: 16 residues. Trimming left V 0 bases short and J 10 bases short, with 16 bases between. CDR3 amino acids: CASSQDIGGTHSPLHF. DNA for the CDR3: TGTGCCAGCAGCCAAGATATAGGGGGAACTCACTCACCCCTCCACTTT.

CDR3 amino acids: CASRSPGGYSYTF. CDR3 DNA: TGTGCCAGCCGTTCGCCGGGAGGGTATAGCTACACCTTC. J is TRBJ1-2 and V is TRBV27; D is unresolved. Trimming shortened V by 8 bases and J by 9 bases, and 19 bases separated the two germline ends. Germline-derived CDR1 and CDR2 are MNHEY and SMNVEV (reference sequence). This CDR3 is built from 13 residues.

The DNA of the CDR3 is TGTGCCAGCAGACTCCAGACAGGGGGCCGGGGCTACACCTTC. It is translated as CASRLQTGGRGYTF. The chain uses TRBV6-1 and TRBJ1-2, with 10 bases matching TRBD1. CDR3 length: 14 residues. Trimming cost V 6 bases and J 8 bases; bases outside gene matches: 9. Germline-derived CDR1 and CDR2 are MNHNS and SASEGT.

The CDR3 sequence is CASIPRDRGHTEAFF. The CDR3 DNA follows: TGTGCCAGCATTCCCCGTGACAGGGGGCACACTGAAGCTTTCTTT. The J gene is TRBJ1-1, the V gene TRBV6-1, with TRBD1 matching 10 bases. V shed 7 bases and J 3 bases; nucleotides not matched to a gene: 8. The CDR3 consists of 15 residues. CDR1 is MNHNS, CDR2 SASEGT, per germline.

The V call is TRBV5-1, the J call TRBJ1-2; D ambiguous. Between the trimmed V and J ends, which lost 3 bases and 4 bases, there was a span of 13 bases. The CDR3 is 14 amino acids. Germline V lookup: CDR1 SGHRS, CDR2 YFSETQ. The CDR3 reads CASSSGEGFYGYTF. CDR3 DNA: TGCGCCAGCAGCTCCGGGGAGGGCTTCTATGGCTACACCTTC.

In its sample, this clone was seen a few times. The V call is TRBV5-5, the J call TRBJ2-7, with D unclear. The CDR3 is 15 amino acids. Trimming took off 0 bases at V and 0 bases at J, with 10 bases between the two ends. Germline V gives CDR1 SGHKS, CDR2 YYEKEE (reference sequence). CDR3 bases: TGTGCCAGCAGCTTGGACGCGGCGTACTCCTACGAGCAGTACTTC. Translating gives CASSLDAAYSYEQYF.

The gene calls are TRBV9 and TRBJ2-7, with TRBD2 as a possible D gene (5 bases). The V and J ends lost 2 bases and 5 bases respectively, with 8 bases between them. CDR3 length equals 12 residues. Germline V gives CDR1 SGDLS, CDR2 YYNGEE. CDR3 in amino acids: CASSVGEHEQYF. The CDR3 DNA follows: TGTGCCAGCAGCGTCGGGGAACACGAGCAGTACTTC. Complete variable domain (other parts from reference TRBV9 and TRBJ2-7): DSGVTQTPKHLITATGQRVTLRCSPRSGDLSVYWYQQSLDQGLQFLIQYYNGEERAKGNILERFSAQQFPDLHSELNLSSLELGDSALYFCASSVGEHEQYFGPGTRLTVT.

The rearrangement uses TRBV19 and TRBJ1-6; 8 bases agree with TRBD1. With V trimmed by 5 bases and J by 6 bases, 3 bases remained unmatched. The CDR3 loop spans 14 amino acids. The germline V gene encodes CDR1 LNHDA and CDR2 SQIVND (reference sequence). The CDR3 reads CASSQGAGNSPLHF. The CDR3, as DNA: TGTGCCAGTAGTCAGGGGGCGGGTAATTCACCCCTCCACTTT.

The gene calls are TRBV11-2 and TRBJ1-3, with unresolved D. Germline CDR1 is SGHAT and CDR2 is FQNNGV. V was pared by 4 bases and J by 0 bases, with 19 bases between. This CDR3 has 18 amino acids. The CDR3 DNA is TGTGCCAGCAGCTACCTCTCTGGCAGATCGATCTCTGGAAACACCATATATTTT. This encodes CASSYLSGRSISGNTIYF.

The chain uses TRBV5-1 and TRBJ1-1; D may be TRBD1 (6 bases). This CDR3 contains 16 residues. Germline assignment: CDR1 SGHRS and CDR2 YFSETQ. V dropped 3 bases and J dropped 6 bases, with 21 bases sitting between them. Here the CDR3 reads CASSWGSRSAGAEAFF. The DNA of the CDR3 is TGCGCCAGCAGCTGGGGGTCGCGAAGCGCAGGGGCTGAAGCTTTCTTT.

V usage is TRBV7-9 and J usage is TRBJ1-2; 8 nucleotides match TRBD1. CDR1 is SEHNR and CDR2 is FQNEAQ in the germline V gene (reference sequence). The CDR3 has 15 amino acids. The V segment lost 6 bases and the J segment 4 bases; nucleotides outside the gene matches: 10. The CDR3 DNA reads as TGTGCCAGCAGGCATGGGGACAGGACATCCTATGGCTACACCTTC. It is translated as CASRHGDRTSYGYTF.

The CDR3 coding sequence is TGCAGCGCCCCTAGACCGGGGAACACTGAAGCTTTCTTT. Protein product: CSAPRPGNTEAFF. The chain is built from TRBV29-1 and TRBJ1-1; D ambiguous. The CDR3 is made up of 13 amino acids. Trimming shortened V by 7 bases and J by 1 base, and 13 bases separated the two germline ends. Germline V gene data show CDR1 as SQVTM and CDR2 as ANQGSEA. The variable domain in full, completed from reference TRBV29-1 and TRBJ1-1, reads SAVISQKPSRDICQRGTSLTIQCQVDSQVTMMFWYRQQPGQSLTLIATANQGSEATYESGFVIDKFPISRPNLTFSTLTVSNMSPEDSSIYLCSAPRPGNTEAFFGQGTRLTVV.

This sequence joins TRBV16 and TRBJ1-1, with TRBD1 matching 7 bases. The CDR3 has 12 amino acids. From germline, CDR1 is KGHSY and CDR2 FQNENV. After removal of 4 bases from V and 8 bases from J, the junction contained 4 bases not matched to a gene. As DNA, the CDR3 is TGTGCCAGCAGCCCCTGGACAGGCGAAGCTTTCTTT. Its translation: CASSPWTGEAFF. The variable domain in full, with the rest retrieved from reference TRBV16 and TRBJ1-1, is GEEVAQTPKHLVRGEGQKAKLYCAPIKGHSYVFWYQQVLKNEFKFLISFQNENVFDETGMPKERFSAKCLPNSPCSLEIQATKLEDSAVYFCASSPWTGEAFFGQGTRLTVV.

The V gene is TRBV19, the J gene TRBJ2-6, with 9 bases aligning to TRBD1. Germline CDR1 reads LNHDA; CDR2 reads SQIVND (reference sequence). This CDR3 comprises 21 residues. V dropped 5 bases and J dropped 4; count of bases not matched to a gene: 21. The CDR3 DNA reads as TGTGCCAGTAGTCCGAACTCGTTTTTCACCGGGACAGGGAGAGGGGCCAACGTCCTGACTTTC. Its protein is CASSPNSFFTGTGRGANVLTF.

The chain has TRBV19 and TRBJ2-5; no clear D gene. The CDR3 is made up of 13 amino acids. Trimming shortened V by 5 bases and J by 1 base, and 8 bases separated the two germline ends. Germline CDR1 and CDR2: LNHDA and SQIVND (reference sequence). CDR3 sequence reads: CASSWQVQETQYF. Here the CDR3 DNA reads TGTGCCAGTAGTTGGCAGGTCCAAGAGACCCAGTACTTC.

The chain couples TRBV5-1 to TRBJ2-1; no reliable D call. Between the trimmed V and J ends, which lost 1 base and 1 base, there was a span of 6 bases. The CDR3 sequence is 14 residues long. Germline assignment: CDR1 SGHRS and CDR2 YFSETQ. For the CDR3, the DNA is TGCGCCAGCAGCTTGACTCCGTCCTACAATGAGCAGTTCTTC. Amino acid sequence: CASSLTPSYNEQFF.

The rearrangement links TRBV2 to TRBJ2-3; D may be TRBD1 (6 bases). V gave up 8 bases and J gave up 0 bases, with 12 bases separating them. The length of the CDR3 is 14 residues. Germline CDR1 reads SNHLY; CDR2 reads FYNNEI. The CDR3 DNA is TGTGCCAGCCTAGGACAGCTTAGCACAGATACGCAGTATTTT. Translated: CASLGQLSTDTQYF.

This clone was observed a handful of times. The chain has TRBV25-1 and TRBJ2-2; D is possibly TRBD2 (6 bases). The CDR3 runs to 16 residues. Germline CDR1 and CDR2: MGHDK and SYGVNS. The V end lost 8 bases, the J end lost 5 bases, and 21 bases lay between the germline ends. CDR3 bases: TGTGCCAGCTCTCCTGGGAGGCCAAGGAGTACCGGGGAGCTGTTTTTT. It encodes CASSPGRPRSTGELFF.

The gene calls are TRBV6-5 and TRBJ1-3, with no clear D. V lost 8 bases to trimming and J lost 4 bases, with 12 bases between them. The CDR3 is 13 amino acids. From germline, CDR1 is MNHEY and CDR2 SVGAGI. The CDR3 is CASATGLGNTIYF. As DNA, the CDR3 is TGTGCCAGCGCTACGGGTTTAGGAAACACCATATATTTT.

The J gene is TRBJ1-1, the V gene TRBV7-9; perhaps TRBD1 as D (5 bases). The germline V and J ends were trimmed by 4 bases and 3 bases, with 15 bases remaining between them. Germline assignment: CDR1 SEHNR and CDR2 FQNEAQ (reference sequence). The CDR3 has 15 amino acids. CDR3 coding DNA: TGTGCCAGCAGCTCGCCGGCGGGGGGGGACACTGAAGCTTTCTTT. This codes for CASSSPAGGDTEAFF.

The gene calls are TRBV5-4 and TRBJ1-2; perhaps TRBD1 as D (5 bases). V lost 0 bases and J 0 bases, leaving 9 bases between the germline ends. Germline V CDR1 and CDR2: SGHNT, YYREEE (reference sequence). This CDR3 is 15 amino acids long. The CDR3 reads CASSLDRNPNYGYTF. CDR3 in DNA: TGTGCCAGCAGCTTGGACAGGAATCCTAACTATGGCTACACCTTC. Using reference TRBV5-4 and TRBJ1-2 for the parts outside the CDR3, the full variable domain is ETGVTQSPTHLIKTRGQQVTLRCSSQSGHNTVSWYQQALGQGPQFIFQYYREEENGRGNFPPRFSGLQFPNYSSELNVNALELDDSALYLCASSLDRNPNYGYTFGSGTRLTVV.

This chain links TRBV30 with TRBJ2-1; possible D gene TRBD2, 6 bases. The V gene lost 2 bases and the J gene lost 6 bases, with 23 bases spanning the gap. Germline CDR1 GTSNPN, CDR2 SVGIG (reference sequence). This CDR3 region has 17 residues. CDR3 in amino acids: CAWSLGLGGNGANEQFF. The CDR3 bases are TGTGCCTGGAGTTTGGGCCTTGGGGGGAACGGGGCCAATGAGCAGTTCTTC.

This chain joins TRBV30 and TRBJ1-1; D gene ambiguous. CDR1 and CDR2 (germline): GTSNPN, SVGIG (reference sequence). The V and J ends lost 2 bases and 2 bases respectively, with 9 bases between them. CDR3 length equals 13 residues. This chain's CDR3 is CAWSKGGNTEAFF. The CDR3 region has the DNA TGTGCCTGGAGTAAAGGAGGTAACACTGAAGCTTTCTTT.

V is TRBV7-9 and J is TRBJ2-1; no clear D gene. The germline V gene has CDR1 SEHNR and CDR2 FQNEAQ (reference sequence). The length of the CDR3 is 14 residues. Trimming pared 3 bases from V and 8 bases from J, leaving 14 bases between. The DNA of the CDR3 is TGTGCCAGCAGCTTCGGTGGCACAGTCGATGAGCAGTTCTTC. Its translation is CASSFGGTVDEQFF.